These 12 T cell receptor beta chains share one sample of origin, sequenced in a study of shared clonotypes between healthy human individuals. The data were produced by immunoSEQ multiplex PCR, yet TCRdb's version contains in-frame clones alone and is incomplete. The table records about 2 million clones, 85% to 95% of them present only once. Sequenced sample: naive CD4+ T cells sorted from blood. Regarding subset: CD45RA+ positively selected. All receptors derive from a man aged 18 to 29 in good health.

Details on this clone: The identical CDR3 is also encoded by other nucleotide sequences in the sample. The chain uses TRBV7-2 and TRBJ1-4; no clear D. From germline, CDR1 is SGHTA and CDR2 FQGNSA. V was trimmed by 1 base and J by 8 bases, leaving 8 bases between them. CDR3 size: 13 residues. The CDR3 nucleotides are TGTGCCAGCAGCTTAGGGGTTAGGGAAAAACTGTTTTTT. Protein sequence: CASSLGVREKLFF. The variable domain in full, completed from reference TRBV7-2 and TRBJ1-4, reads GAGVSQSPSNKVTEKGKDVELRCDPISGHTALYWYRQSLGQGLEFLIYFQGNSAPDKSGLPSDRFSAERTGGSVSTLTIQRTQQEDSAVYLCASSLGVREKLFFGSGTQLSVL.

The rearrangement uses TRBV5-1 and TRBJ2-3, with 8 bases matching TRBD2. The CDR3 spans 16 residues. Germline V gene sequence: CDR1 SGHRS, CDR2 YFSETQ. V gave up 4 bases and J gave up 2 bases; unmatched junction bases: 9. CDR3 sequence reads: CASSPLTSGVTDTQYF. For the CDR3, the DNA is TGCGCCAGCAGCCCCCTCACTAGCGGCGTCACAGATACGCAGTATTTT.

The chain combines TRBV11-2 with TRBJ2-3; tentative D call: TRBD1 (5 bases). Germline assignment: CDR1 SGHAT and CDR2 FQNNGV. There are 14 residues in the CDR3. The V gene lost 8 bases and the J gene lost 2 bases, with 14 bases spanning the gap. This CDR3 is CASEKGHLTDTQYF. The DNA for the CDR3 is TGTGCCAGCGAAAAAGGACATCTCACAGATACGCAGTATTTT.

Of note for this clone: A read error may produce the germline difference seen at one junction end. J is TRBJ1-5 and V is TRBV6-4; D might be TRBD1 (5 bases). The germline CDR1 and CDR2 sequences are MRHNA and SNTAGT. CDR3 length equals 16 residues. The CDR3 DNA reads as TGTGCCAGCAGTCACTCCTGGGGCCAGGCTGATCAGCCCCAGCATTTT. Protein: CASSHSWGQADQPQHF.

This clone appeared many times. V and J are TRBV10-3 and TRBJ1-1; TRBD1 agrees at 11 bases. The CDR3 length is 14 residues. V shed 8 bases, J shed 4 bases, and the junction held 6 bases outside the gene matches. The germline gives CDR1 ENHRY, CDR2 SYGVKD. In DNA form, the CDR3 reads TGTGCCATCGGACCGGACAGGGGGCCCACTGAAGCTTTCTTT. Translation: CAIGPDRGPTEAFF.

The chain has TRBV7-9 and TRBJ2-3; 12 nucleotides line up with TRBD2. This CDR3 is built from 16 residues. Germline assignment: CDR1 SEHNR and CDR2 FQNEAQ (reference sequence). V shed 3 bases, J shed 5 bases, and the junction held 6 bases outside the gene matches. In DNA, the CDR3 is TGTGCCAGCAGCTTTATACTAGCGGGGGGAAGAGATACGCAGTATTTT. This encodes CASSFILAGGRDTQYF.

Turning to this clone: The same CDR3 arises from other DNA sequences in this sample as well. The chain carries TRBV28 and TRBJ1-6; no definite D call. The CDR3 is made up of 14 amino acids. Germline CDR1 reads MDHEN; CDR2 reads SYDVKM. Deletions cut 3 bases from V and 5 bases from J, with 8 bases between. Here the CDR3 DNA reads TGTGCCAGCAGTTTCGGCCAGAATAATTCACCCCTCCACTTT. It encodes CASSFGQNNSPLHF. Full variable domain (rest looked up from reference TRBV28 and TRBJ1-6): DVKVTQSSRYLVKRTGEKVFLECVQDMDHENMFWYRQDPGLGLRLIYFSYDVKMKEKGDIPEGYSVSREKKERFSLILESASTNQTSMYLCASSFGQNNSPLHFGNGTRLTVT.

This clone has at least ten counts. The gene calls are TRBV9 and TRBJ2-1; weak D call: TRBD1 (6 bases). The germline V and J ends were trimmed by 4 bases and 1 base, with 12 bases remaining between them. The germline V gene has CDR1 SGDLS and CDR2 YYNGEE. The CDR3 length is 15 residues. CDR3 amino acids: CASSTTGTSYNEQFF. The CDR3 bases are TGTGCCAGCAGCACCACAGGGACATCCTACAATGAGCAGTTCTTC.

The chain has TRBV30 and TRBJ1-1; 8 positions match TRBD1. J lost 5 bases, V lost 1 base, and 9 bases had no gene match. From germline, CDR1 is GTSNPN and CDR2 SVGIG (reference sequence). The CDR3 is made up of 15 amino acids. The CDR3 DNA reads TGTGCCTGGAGTGACAGGGGGAATAGAAGAACTGAAGCTTTCTTT. Its translation is CAWSDRGNRRTEAFF.

The V and J genes are TRBV7-3 and TRBJ2-3, with D possibly TRBD1 on 5 matching bases. The CDR3 length is 14 residues. V dropped 4 bases and J dropped 0 bases, with 8 bases sitting between them. CDR1 and CDR2 from the germline V gene are SGHTA and FQGTGA. In nucleotides, the CDR3 is TGTGCCAGCAGCTCTCAGGGTAGCACAGATACGCAGTATTTT. This sequence encodes CASSSQGSTDTQYF.

The chain carries TRBV7-8 and TRBJ2-1, with 8 bases aligning to TRBD1. Germline loops: CDR1 SGHVS, CDR2 FQNEAQ. Trimming took 4 bases from V and 5 from J; bases not matched to a gene: 7. This CDR3 region has 15 residues. The CDR3 coding sequence is TGTGCCAGCAGCTCAGGACAGGGAATAAACAATGAGCAGTTCTTC. It is translated as CASSSGQGINNEQFF. The full variable domain, its missing parts supplied by reference TRBV7-8 and TRBJ2-1, is GAGVSQSPRYKVAKRGQDVALRCDPISGHVSLFWYQQALGQGPEFLTYFQNEAQLDKSGLPSDRFFAERPEGSVSTLKIQRTQQEDSAVYLCASSSGQGINNEQFFGPGTRLTVL.

A remark on this clone: The identical CDR3 is also encoded by other nucleotide sequences in the sample. The V and J genes are TRBV7-2 and TRBJ2-5, with 7 bases that match TRBD1. Germline V CDR1 and CDR2: SGHTA, FQGNSA. The CDR3 is made up of 14 amino acids. Trimming removed 3 bases from V and 0 bases from J; junction bases left unmatched: 1. Here the CDR3 DNA reads TGTGCCAGCAGCTTGGACAGGTACCAAGAGACCCAGTACTTC. Translated, it gives CASSLDRYQETQYF.